The 18 T cell receptor beta chains below were found in one sample sequenced in a study of PD-L1 blockade in urothelial cancer. Sample time point: pretreatment peripheral blood. Repertoires were generated with immunoSEQ multiplex PCR, while TCRdb's copy carries only in-frame clones and drops some. Of 60,000 to 70,000 clones listed, about 81% are singletons. Material: PBMCs, obtained around atezolizumab (anti-PD-L1) treatment. These receptors were taken from a man in his 70s with urothelial cancer.

This chain links TRBV5-6 with TRBJ2-2; 13 nucleotides match TRBD2. CDR3 length equals 16 residues. V lost 0 bases, J lost 7 bases, and 3 bases stayed unmatched. Germline V lookup: CDR1 SGHDT, CDR2 YYEEEE. The DNA of the CDR3 is TGTGCCAGCAGCTTGGTGACTAGCGGGAGGAACGGGGAGCTGTTTTTT. The encoded protein is CASSLVTSGRNGELFF.

This chain uses TRBV9 with TRBJ2-5, with 9 positions matching TRBD2. CDR3 length: 15 amino acids. V lost 4 bases to trimming and J lost 0 bases; unmatched junction nucleotides: 4. From germline, CDR1 is SGDLS and CDR2 YYNGEE. The CDR3 DNA follows: TGTGCCAGCAGCCTTCTAGCGGGACACCAAGAGACCCAGTACTTC. This translates into CASSLLAGHQETQYF.

The V gene is TRBV6-5, the J gene TRBJ2-7, with 7 bases matching TRBD2. Trimming cost V 6 bases and J 2 bases; bases outside gene matches: 10. CDR3 length: 15 amino acids. Germline CDR1 is MNHEY and CDR2 is SVGAGI. As DNA, the CDR3 is TGTGCCAGCAGCCCTCCCGGGGGGTATGCCTACGAGCAGTACTTC. It translates to CASSPPGGYAYEQYF.

The chain recombines TRBV6-5 with TRBJ1-1, with TRBD1 as a possible D gene (5 bases). The CDR3 consists of 12 residues. V was trimmed by 5 bases and J by 7 bases, leaving 11 bases between them. Germline CDR1 and CDR2: MNHEY and SVGAGI. In DNA form, the CDR3 reads TGTGCCAGCAGTCCCCTGGGGGGTGAAGCTTTCTTT. It specifies CASSPLGGEAFF.

The chain carries TRBV7-3 and TRBJ2-3; 10 bases map to TRBD1. The CDR3 length is 17 residues. Germline V gene data show CDR1 as SGHTA and CDR2 as FQGTGA. Trimming at V came to 5 bases and at J to 4 bases, leaving 12 bases not matched to a gene. The CDR3 protein is CASSEPGQGRTADTQYF. CDR3 sequence (DNA): TGTGCCAGCAGCGAACCGGGACAGGGGCGGACGGCAGATACGCAGTATTTT.

The chain recombines TRBV9 with TRBJ1-2; D perhaps matches TRBD1 (6 bases). The germline V and J ends were trimmed by 0 bases and 2 bases, with 17 bases remaining between them. The CDR3 runs 17 residues. Germline CDR1 and CDR2: SGDLS and YYNGEE. CDR3 loop: CASSVGLQGSFNYGYTF. CDR3 nucleotide sequence: TGTGCCAGCAGCGTAGGGCTACAGGGAAGTTTCAACTATGGCTACACCTTC.

The V gene is TRBV11-3, the J gene TRBJ2-1, with D perhaps TRBD2 (6 bases). The CDR3 length is 15 residues. Germline CDR1 and CDR2: SGHNT and YENEEA. V lost 5 bases, J lost 3 bases, and 14 bases lay in between. CDR3: CASSKDGSYYNEQFF. In DNA form, the CDR3 reads TGTGCCAGCAGCAAGGACGGGAGCTACTACAATGAGCAGTTCTTC.

The chain has TRBV27 and TRBJ1-5, with D tentatively TRBD1 (5 bases). V was shortened by 8 bases and J by 6 bases, with 11 bases between the two germline ends. CDR1 and CDR2 (germline): MNHEY, SMNVEV (reference sequence). This CDR3 region has 12 residues. CDR3 sequence: CASSRAGQPQHF. The DNA for the CDR3 is TGTGCCAGCTCCAGGGCAGGTCAGCCCCAGCATTTT.

This clone has only one observation. The chain recombines TRBV19 with TRBJ2-5; 8 positions match TRBD2. CDR3 length equals 15 residues. V lost 3 bases to trimming and J lost 5 bases; unmatched junction nucleotides: 8. Germline lookup yields CDR1 LNHDA and CDR2 SQIVND (reference sequence). The CDR3 sequence is CASSMNGGVRETQYF. The CDR3 bases are TGTGCCAGTAGTATGAACGGGGGGGTTCGCGAGACCCAGTACTTC.

The gene calls are TRBV13 and TRBJ1-3; D is undetermined. Germline V gives CDR1 PRHDT, CDR2 FYEKMQ (reference sequence). This CDR3 contains 17 residues. Trimming cost V 5 bases and J 0 bases, with 17 bases left between them. The CDR3 nucleotides are TGTGCCAGCAGCAATACCCTCCAGAGGCTCTCTGGAAACACCATATATTTT. Protein: CASSNTLQRLSGNTIYF. The full variable domain, in which reference TRBV13 and TRBJ1-3 provide the parts outside the CDR3, is AAGVIQSPRHLIKEKRETATLKCYPIPRHDTVYWYQQGPGQDPQFLISFYEKMQSDKGSIPDRFSAQQFSDYHSELNMSSLELGDSALYFCASSNTLQRLSGNTIYFGEGSWLTVV.

The chain is built from TRBV19 and TRBJ2-1; TRBD2 matches at 13 bases. The V gene's germline CDR1 is LNHDA and CDR2 SQIVND (reference sequence). The J segment lost 7 bases and the V segment lost 5 bases, leaving 2 bases of the junction unmatched. This CDR3 has 14 residues. This chain's CDR3 is CASSLTSGGNEQFF. CDR3 in DNA: TGTGCCAGTAGTTTGACTAGCGGGGGGAATGAGCAGTTCTTC. The variable domain in full, with the rest retrieved from reference TRBV19 and TRBJ2-1, is DGGITQSPKYLFRKEGQNVTLSCEQNLNHDAMYWYRQDPGQGLRLIYYSQIVNDFQKGDIAEGYSVSREKKESFPLTVTSAQKNPTAFYLCASSLTSGGNEQFFGPGTRLTVL.

This rearrangement joins TRBV19 to TRBJ2-5, with 9 bases aligning to TRBD1. This CDR3 has 14 residues. Germline trimming cut 5 bases from V and 6 bases from J; bases unmatched to any gene: 7. Germline assignment: CDR1 LNHDA and CDR2 SQIVND (reference sequence). The chain's CDR3 is CASSQGTGRQTQYF. CDR3 in DNA: TGTGCCAGTAGTCAAGGGACAGGGAGACAGACCCAGTACTTC.

The CDR3, as DNA: TGCGCCAGCAGCTTGATCGAGTCCAAACTGGATGGCTACACCTTC. This gives the protein CASSLIESKLDGYTF. V usage is TRBV5-1 and J usage is TRBJ1-2; D is unclear. Germline CDR1 and CDR2: SGHRS and YFSETQ. The CDR3 loop spans 15 amino acids. Trimming took 1 base from V and 6 from J, leaving 16 bases between them.

The rearrangement uses TRBV27 and TRBJ1-1, with D possibly being TRBD1 (6 bases). Deletions cut 0 bases from V and 11 bases from J, with 16 bases between. The CDR3 contains 14 residues. In germline, CDR1 is MNHEY, CDR2 SMNVEV (reference sequence). The CDR3 sequence is CASSLSVQGPEAFF. In DNA form, the CDR3 reads TGTGCCAGCAGTTTATCAGTACAGGGTCCGGAGGCTTTCTTT.

The V call is TRBV27, the J call TRBJ2-1, with TRBD1 matching 10 bases. The CDR3 runs 17 residues. J lost 7 bases, V lost 5 bases, and 14 bases had no gene match. Germline CDR1 reads MNHEY; CDR2 reads SMNVEV (reference sequence). CDR3 in amino acids: CASSLHPTGGPYNEQFF. CDR3 bases: TGTGCCAGCAGTCTCCACCCGACAGGGGGCCCTTATAATGAGCAGTTCTTC.

The rearrangement uses TRBV7-2 and TRBJ2-7, with 10 bases identical to TRBD2. J was trimmed by 2 bases and V by 5 bases; bases with no gene match: 6. The CDR3 contains 15 residues. CDR1 and CDR2 (germline): SGHTA, FQGNSA. The CDR3 coding sequence is TGTGCCAGCAGCGCCACTAGCGGGGCCACCTACGAGCAGTACTTC. It encodes CASSATSGATYEQYF.

The chain couples TRBV10-1 to TRBJ2-1, with 8 bases identical to TRBD2. Trimming cost V 4 bases and J 4 bases; bases outside gene matches: 3. The CDR3 runs to 14 residues. The germline CDR1 and CDR2 sequences are WNHNN and SYGVQD (reference sequence). The CDR3 loop reads CASSGSGKYNEQFF. The CDR3 region has the DNA TGCGCCAGCAGTGGTAGCGGGAAATACAATGAGCAGTTCTTC.

V and J are TRBV18 and TRBJ1-5, with 7 positions matching TRBD1. Trimming took 2 bases from V and 6 from J; bases not matched to a gene: 7. Looked up from germline, CDR1 is KGHSH and CDR2 is LQKENI. This CDR3 comprises 15 residues. The CDR3 DNA reads as TGTGCCAGCTCACCAAACAGGGGAGAGGGTCAGCCCCAGCATTTT. Its translation is CASSPNRGEGQPQHF.